A single sample is the source of the 17 T cell receptor beta chains below, sequenced in a study of cytomegalovirus exposure and HLA in healthy donors. PCR primers comprised 60 Vbeta and 13 Jbeta primers. TCRdb's table, derived via immunoSEQ multiplex PCR, lists solely in-frame clones and lacks some. The sample contains around 160,000 clones, 70% to 80% of which appear only once. The sample consisted of PBMCs. The receptors here all came from a male donor in good health and CMV-seronegative.

The rearrangement joins TRBV6-6 to TRBJ1-5, with 8 bases identical to TRBD1. The CDR3 is 14 residues long. J was trimmed by 1 base and V by 7 bases; bases with no gene match: 3. The germline V gene encodes CDR1 MNHNY and CDR2 SVGAGI (reference sequence). As DNA, the CDR3 is TGTGCCAGCAACGACAGGGGAAGCAATCAGCCCCAGCATTTT. It is translated as CASNDRGSNQPQHF.

On this clone: The junction departs from germline at one end; a sequencing error may be responsible. This sequence joins TRBV7-2 and TRBJ2-2; tentative D call: TRBD1 (6 bases). The CDR3 loop spans 14 amino acids. Germline-derived CDR1 and CDR2 are SGHTA and FQGNSA. This CDR3 is CASSLVRGSGELLF. In DNA, the CDR3 is TGTGCCAGCAGCTTAGTTAGGGGGTCTGGGGAGCTGCTTTTT.

The rearrangement links TRBV30 to TRBJ1-2, with a possible D match to TRBD1 (6 bases). Germline lookup yields CDR1 GTSNPN and CDR2 SVGIG (reference sequence). The germline V and J ends were trimmed by 5 bases and 4 bases, with 11 bases remaining between them. The CDR3 is made up of 12 amino acids. CDR3 nucleotide sequence: TGTGCCTGGTCGACAGGTGGCTATGGCTACACCTTC. It specifies CAWSTGGYGYTF.

The rearrangement uses TRBV28 and TRBJ2-1; 9 bases are a match to TRBD2. V lost 8 bases, J lost 7 bases, and 9 bases stayed unmatched. The CDR3 runs to 14 residues. Germline CDR1 reads MDHEN; CDR2 reads SYDVKM. CDR3 in amino acids: CASGGTSRPNEQFF. The CDR3 DNA reads as TGTGCCAGCGGCGGGACTAGCCGCCCGAATGAGCAGTTCTTC. The full variable domain, its missing parts supplied by reference TRBV28 and TRBJ2-1, is DVKVTQSSRYLVKRTGEKVFLECVQDMDHENMFWYRQDPGLGLRLIYFSYDVKMKEKGDIPEGYSVSREKKERFSLILESASTNQTSMYLCASGGTSRPNEQFFGPGTRLTVL.

The rearrangement links TRBV28 to TRBJ2-7; the match to TRBD2 covers 12 bases. V dropped 6 bases and J dropped 6; count of bases not matched to a gene: 6. The CDR3 is 14 amino acids. In germline, CDR1 is MDHEN, CDR2 SYDVKM. CDR3 coding DNA: TGTGCCAGCAGCCCTAGCGGGAGGGCCGCCGAGCAGTACTTC. This translates into CASSPSGRAAEQYF.

This clone occurred many times. The rearrangement links TRBV2 to TRBJ2-7; D is unclear. Trimming shortened V by 3 bases and J by 3 bases, and 6 bases separated the two germline ends. The CDR3 totals 12 residues. Germline V lookup: CDR1 SNHLY, CDR2 FYNNEI. The CDR3 protein is CASSDLSYEQYF. The CDR3 DNA reads as TGTGCCAGCAGTGACCTTAGCTACGAGCAGTACTTC.

The chain is built from TRBV11-3 and TRBJ1-5; D might be TRBD1 (5 bases). The germline V gene encodes CDR1 SGHNT and CDR2 YENEEA. Trimming took 2 bases from V and 7 from J, leaving 15 bases between them. CDR3 length: 15 residues. The DNA for the CDR3 is TGTGCCAGCAGCTTAAGGCAGGGATTGGGCCAGCCCCAGCATTTT. Residues: CASSLRQGLGQPQHF. The whole variable domain, filled in from reference TRBV11-3 and TRBJ1-5, reads EAGVVQSPRYKIIEKKQPVAFWCNPISGHNTLYWYLQNLGQGPELLIRYENEEAVDDSQLPKDRFSAERLKGVDSTLKIQPAELGDSAVYLCASSLRQGLGQPQHFGDGTRLSIL.

The chain joins TRBV9 to TRBJ2-2; a weak D match, TRBD2 (5 bases). Trimming pared 0 bases from V and 1 base from J, leaving 7 bases between. The germline V gene has CDR1 SGDLS and CDR2 YYNGEE. The CDR3 has 15 residues. The DNA of the CDR3 is TGTGCCAGCAGCGTAGGGACTCAGAACACCGGGGAGCTGTTTTTT. Translated, it gives CASSVGTQNTGELFF.

This clone occurred once. This sequence joins TRBV30 and TRBJ2-7, with 7 nucleotides matching TRBD1. Germline loops: CDR1 GTSNPN, CDR2 SVGIG (reference sequence). V shed 5 bases and J 2 bases; nucleotides not matched to a gene: 6. The CDR3 sequence is 13 residues long. The CDR3 is CAWEGDRAYEQYF. The CDR3 bases are TGTGCCTGGGAGGGAGACAGGGCCTACGAGCAGTACTTC. Complete variable domain (other parts from reference TRBV30 and TRBJ2-7): SQTIHQWPATLVQPVGSPLSLECTVEGTSNPNLYWYRQAAGRGLQLLFYSVGIGQISSEVPQNLSASRPQDRQFILSSKKLLLSDSGFYLCAWEGDRAYEQYFGPGTRLTVT.

The V call is TRBV11-2, the J call TRBJ1-1, with no clear D. This CDR3 has 17 residues. Germline V lookup: CDR1 SGHAT, CDR2 FQNNGV. V was trimmed by 5 bases and J by 3 bases, leaving 22 bases between them. The CDR3 region is CASSPKSTDNFDTEAFF. CDR3 nucleotide sequence: TGTGCCAGCAGCCCGAAATCGACCGACAATTTCGACACTGAAGCTTTCTTT.

In this sample, this clone turned up a few times. The chain links TRBV6-1 to TRBJ2-3, with 7 positions matching TRBD1. CDR1 and CDR2 from the germline V gene are MNHNS and SASEGT. This CDR3 has 15 residues. Trimming removed 6 bases from V and 0 bases from J; junction bases left unmatched: 6. The CDR3 loop is CASRHRGPSTDTQYF. CDR3 nucleotides: TGTGCCAGCAGGCATAGGGGGCCAAGCACAGATACGCAGTATTTT.

The chain joins TRBV7-6 to TRBJ1-5; no clear D. This CDR3 contains 15 residues. The germline V gene has CDR1 SGHVS and CDR2 FNYEAQ. V was trimmed by 2 bases and J by 4 bases, leaving 12 bases between them. The CDR3 nucleotides read TGTGCCAGCAGCTTACAATCGGGTCTAAATCAGCCCCAGCATTTT. Amino acids: CASSLQSGLNQPQHF.

The V and J genes are TRBV27 and TRBJ1-4; 7 bases line up with TRBD1. Germline V gives CDR1 MNHEY, CDR2 SMNVEV (reference sequence). Losses at the gene ends were 3 bases for V and 0 bases for J; bases not matched to a gene: 4. The CDR3 spans 16 residues. The chain's CDR3 is CASSFTGVSTNEKLFF. The CDR3 DNA reads TGTGCCAGCAGTTTCACAGGGGTCTCAACTAATGAAAAACTGTTTTTT.

The chain combines TRBV15 with TRBJ2-5; 8 nucleotides align to TRBD2. CDR1 is LNHNV and CDR2 is YYDKDF in the germline V gene (reference sequence). The CDR3 is 15 amino acids. V shed 8 bases, J shed 5 bases, and the junction held 13 bases outside the gene matches. CDR3 region: CATSHGAGDGETQYF. The DNA of the CDR3 is TGTGCCACCTCGCATGGAGCGGGGGATGGCGAGACCCAGTACTTC.

The CDR3 protein is CASSQERGNYGYTF. The DNA for the CDR3 is TGCGCCAGCAGCCAAGAGAGAGGGAACTATGGCTACACCTTC. The V and J genes are TRBV4-3 and TRBJ1-2; D uncertain. This CDR3 contains 14 residues. V was cut by 0 bases and J by 2 bases, with 7 bases left in between. CDR1 is LGHNA and CDR2 is YSLEER in the germline V gene.

This sequence joins TRBV7-6 and TRBJ2-7, with 10 bases fitting TRBD1. J lost 2 bases, V lost 5 bases, and 6 bases had no gene match. The CDR3 length is 15 residues. Germline V CDR1 and CDR2: SGHVS, FNYEAQ. The DNA of the CDR3 is TGTGCCAGCAGCGGCGGGACAGGGGACCCCTACGAGCAGTACTTC. Protein product: CASSGGTGDPYEQYF.

The CDR3 sequence: CASSPGQGINYGYTF. CDR3 bases: TGCGCCAGCAGCCCCGGACAGGGTATCAACTATGGCTACACCTTC. The rearrangement joins TRBV5-1 to TRBJ1-2; 8 bases line up with TRBD1. Per the germline V gene, CDR1 is SGHRS and CDR2 is YFSETQ. The junction had 7 bases not matched to a gene; V was cut back by 4 bases and J by 2 bases. The CDR3 is made up of 15 amino acids.